This T cell receptor (beta chain) was sequenced in a study of cytomegalovirus exposure and HLA in healthy donors. Study details: In a later analysis, the roughly 120 validation repertoires were reported to have used the same platform as the approximately 690 first-cohort repertoires.

With respect to this clone: Its antigen remains unknown.

The CDR3 contains 13 residues. Germline V gene lookup returns CDR1 SGDLS and CDR2 YYNGEE. With 3 bases removed from V and 0 bases from J, the gap between germline ends came to 7 bases. Study observations and caveats: Overall, approximately 150 TCR beta chains were annotated as cytomegalovirus-associated. The CMV antigen specificity of a few CMV-associated chains was confirmed through in vitro analysis.

These donors were members of the approximately 110-subject validation cohort, a group separate from the approximately 670-subject first cohort. Using immunoSEQ multiplex PCR, the repertoire was profiled, and TCRdb retains in-frame clones only, with some absent. The sample gives around 140,000 clones, about 94% of which show up once; over 1.5% is in the top ten. This chain connects TRBV9 to TRBJ2-7; tentatively, D is TRBD2 (6 bases). The material sequenced was PBMCs. The TCR comes from a man younger than 35 in good health and CMV-seropositive. CDR3 residues: CASSGTNSYEQYF. CDR3 sequence (DNA): TGTGCCAGCAGCGGGACTAACTCCTACGAGCAGTACTTC.